Following are 20 T cell receptor beta chains from one sample sequenced in a study of cytomegalovirus exposure and HLA in healthy donors. With 60 Vbeta and 13 Jbeta primers, the PCR was carried out. Some clones are missing from TCRdb's copy, which holds only in-frame ones; the method was immunoSEQ multiplex PCR. The sample includes 200,000 or so clones, around 83% of them seen just once. Sequences were obtained from PBMCs. Source of these receptors: a woman between 50 and 59 years old in good health and CMV-seropositive.

The CDR3 loop reads CASRTSGGVGTGELFF. The CDR3 DNA follows: TGTGCCAGCAGGACTAGCGGGGGGGTCGGCACCGGGGAGCTGTTTTTT. The chain combines TRBV2 with TRBJ2-2; 14 bases align to TRBD2. In germline, CDR1 is SNHLY, CDR2 FYNNEI. The CDR3 loop spans 16 amino acids. V was clipped by 6 bases and J by 4 bases; unmatched bases: 4.

The V gene is TRBV27, the J gene TRBJ2-7, with D possibly matching TRBD1 (6 bases). This CDR3 is built from 18 residues. V was cut by 1 base and J by 3 bases, with 22 bases left in between. The germline V gene encodes CDR1 MNHEY and CDR2 SMNVEV (reference sequence). This CDR3 is CASSLLRRFEQGIYEQYF. In DNA form, the CDR3 reads TGTGCCAGCAGTTTATTAAGGAGGTTTGAACAGGGAATCTACGAGCAGTACTTC.

Only a few counts were recorded for this clone. The rearrangement uses TRBV2 and TRBJ2-7; 13 positions agree with TRBD2. From germline, CDR1 is SNHLY and CDR2 FYNNEI. V shed 4 bases and J 0 bases; nucleotides not matched to a gene: 0. CDR3 length equals 15 residues. In DNA form, the CDR3 reads TGTGCCAGCAGTGGGACTAGCGGGGGCTCCTACGAGCAGTACTTC. Translating gives CASSGTSGGSYEQYF.

The J gene is TRBJ1-1, the V gene TRBV28, with TRBD1 identical over 8 bases. The CDR3 is made up of 13 amino acids. CDR1 is MDHEN, CDR2 SYDVKM, per germline. The trim removed 5 bases at V and 7 bases at J, leaving 6 bases unmatched. CDR3 sequence: CASSAQTGVEAFF. The CDR3 nucleotides read TGTGCCAGCAGTGCCCAGACAGGGGTTGAAGCTTTCTTT.

J is TRBJ2-7 and V is TRBV6-5; 7 bases agree with TRBD2. The germline gives CDR1 MNHEY, CDR2 SVGAGI. The CDR3 has 12 amino acids. The trim removed 6 bases at V and 5 bases at J, leaving 4 bases unmatched. CDR3 sequence reads: CASRGGSHEQYF. As DNA, the CDR3 is TGTGCCAGCAGGGGCGGGAGTCACGAGCAGTACTTC.

V gene TRBV2 combines with J gene TRBJ2-2, with D uncertain. CDR3 length equals 15 residues. Germline assignment: CDR1 SNHLY and CDR2 FYNNEI. V was clipped by 3 bases and J by 2 bases, with 10 bases between them. The CDR3 nucleotides are TGTGCCAGCAGTGAGGGCAGGAAAAACACCGGGGAGCTGTTTTTT. Translating it yields CASSEGRKNTGELFF.

This chain connects TRBV10-1 to TRBJ2-1; possibly TRBD1 for D (6 bases). V lost 4 bases and J lost 11, with 12 bases in between. There are 12 residues in the CDR3. Germline V lookup: CDR1 WNHNN, CDR2 SYGVQD (reference sequence). CDR3 sequence (DNA): TGCGCCAGCAGTGGAACGGACAGTAAGCAGTTCTTC. It encodes CASSGTDSKQFF.

The V and J genes are TRBV5-4 and TRBJ2-5, with 10 positions matching TRBD1. J lost 4 bases, V lost 3 bases, and 9 bases had no gene match. Germline CDR1 is SGHNT and CDR2 is YYREEE (reference sequence). The CDR3 is 16 residues long. The CDR3 protein is CASSSTGQGYRETQYF. In DNA, the CDR3 is TGTGCCAGCAGCTCCACGGGACAGGGGTATCGAGAGACCCAGTACTTC.

V is TRBV29-1 and J is TRBJ2-3; unclear D gene. V lost 6 bases, J lost 4 bases, and 14 bases lay in between. Germline V gives CDR1 SQVTM, CDR2 ANQGSEA. This CDR3 spans 13 amino acids. The CDR3 DNA reads TGCAGCGTCTCCGAGGTCTCCGCAGATACGCAGTATTTT. This encodes CSVSEVSADTQYF.

The chain employs TRBV6-5 and TRBJ1-4; 9 bases are shared with TRBD1. CDR1 is MNHEY, CDR2 SVGAGI, per germline. After removal of 6 bases from V and 8 bases from J, the junction contained 10 bases not matched to a gene. The CDR3 length is 15 residues. Here the CDR3 reads CASRGGTGGWEKLFF. CDR3 nucleotide sequence: TGTGCCAGCAGGGGAGGTACAGGGGGCTGGGAAAAACTGTTTTTT.

The genes are TRBV7-9 and TRBJ1-1; 7 bases map to TRBD1. V gave up 5 bases and J gave up 5 bases; unmatched junction bases: 5. The germline V gene encodes CDR1 SEHNR and CDR2 FQNEAQ (reference sequence). This CDR3 spans 13 amino acids. The CDR3 is CASSRDRITEAFF. The CDR3 DNA reads as TGTGCCAGCAGCCGGGACAGAATAACTGAAGCTTTCTTT.

The V gene is TRBV6-6, the J gene TRBJ2-7; TRBD1 might be the D (8 bases). Per the germline V gene, CDR1 is MNHNY and CDR2 is SVGAGI (reference sequence). Trimming removed 10 bases at V and 2 bases at J, with 15 bases between. The CDR3 is 13 amino acids. The CDR3 sequence: CATGGTGTYEQYF. The CDR3 nucleotides read TGTGCCACCGGGGGGACAGGAACCTACGAGCAGTACTTC.

The chain carries TRBV11-3 and TRBJ2-7; 13 nucleotides line up with TRBD2. Germline assignment: CDR1 SGHNT and CDR2 YENEEA. The CDR3 is made up of 15 amino acids. Losses at the gene ends were 3 bases for V and 2 bases for J; bases not matched to a gene: 1. The CDR3 nucleotides read TGTGCCAGCAGCTTCGGACTAGCGGGGGCCTACGAGCAGTACTTC. It specifies CASSFGLAGAYEQYF. The whole variable domain, filled in from reference TRBV11-3 and TRBJ2-7, reads EAGVVQSPRYKIIEKKQPVAFWCNPISGHNTLYWYLQNLGQGPELLIRYENEEAVDDSQLPKDRFSAERLKGVDSTLKIQPAELGDSAVYLCASSFGLAGAYEQYFGPGTRLTVT.

This clone was counted a few times. The chain employs TRBV18 and TRBJ1-1, with TRBD1 identical over 7 bases. This CDR3 has 14 amino acids. CDR1 KGHSH and CDR2 LQKENI come from the germline V gene. Trimming removed 6 bases from V and 1 base from J; junction bases left unmatched: 5. CDR3 sequence: CASSPTGKNTEAFF. The CDR3 coding sequence is TGTGCCAGCTCCCCGACAGGGAAGAACACTGAAGCTTTCTTT.

V and J are TRBV4-1 and TRBJ1-1; D is perhaps TRBD1 (6 bases). The V and J ends lost 4 bases and 4 bases respectively, with 16 bases between them. CDR1 is MGHRA and CDR2 is YSYEKL in the germline V gene. The CDR3 consists of 15 residues. The DNA of the CDR3 is TGCGCCAGCAGCCTCGAGCATCAGGGGAGCACTGAAGCTTTCTTT. It encodes CASSLEHQGSTEAFF.

The V gene is TRBV7-9, the J gene TRBJ1-3, with D perhaps TRBD1 (6 bases). Deletions cut 5 bases from V and 2 bases from J, with 16 bases between. This CDR3 region has 16 residues. Germline V lookup: CDR1 SEHNR, CDR2 FQNEAQ (reference sequence). For the CDR3, the DNA is TGTGCCAGCAGCCTAAGACAGGCCTTCCCTGGAAACACCATATATTTT. This encodes CASSLRQAFPGNTIYF.

V and J are TRBV18 and TRBJ1-4; D possibly corresponds to TRBD1 (5 bases). The CDR3 covers 15 residues. The germline CDR1 and CDR2 sequences are KGHSH and LQKENI. V gave up 7 bases and J gave up 5 bases, with 17 bases separating them. The CDR3 DNA reads as TGTGCCAGCTGCCTAGGCGGGGGGAGGAATGAAAAACTGTTTTTT. Translating it yields CASCLGGGRNEKLFF.

V usage is TRBV19 and J usage is TRBJ2-3; D is unresolved. V lost 1 base and J lost 2, with 7 bases in between. Germline CDR1 and CDR2: LNHDA and SQIVND (reference sequence). The CDR3 totals 14 residues. This CDR3 is CASSIAGNTDTQYF. CDR3 nucleotides: TGTGCCAGTAGTATAGCAGGCAACACAGATACGCAGTATTTT.

This chain links TRBV19 with TRBJ2-2, with a possible D match to TRBD2 (5 bases). This CDR3 region has 15 residues. Trimming shortened V by 1 base and J by 1 base, and 7 bases separated the two germline ends. Germline V lookup: CDR1 LNHDA, CDR2 SQIVND (reference sequence). The CDR3 nucleotides read TGTGCCAGTAGTATAGGCCGGGGGAACACCGGGGAGCTGTTTTTT. Protein sequence: CASSIGRGNTGELFF.

Concerning this clone: Other nucleotide sequences from this sample produce the same CDR3. The chain links TRBV5-4 to TRBJ2-1, with 7 bases matching TRBD2. Trimming removed 2 bases from V and 0 bases from J; junction bases left unmatched: 2. CDR1 SGHNT and CDR2 YYREEE come from the germline V gene (reference sequence). The length of the CDR3 is 15 residues. For the CDR3, the DNA is TGTGCCAGCAGCTTAGGCGGGAGCTCCTACAATGAGCAGTTCTTC. Amino acids: CASSLGGSSYNEQFF.